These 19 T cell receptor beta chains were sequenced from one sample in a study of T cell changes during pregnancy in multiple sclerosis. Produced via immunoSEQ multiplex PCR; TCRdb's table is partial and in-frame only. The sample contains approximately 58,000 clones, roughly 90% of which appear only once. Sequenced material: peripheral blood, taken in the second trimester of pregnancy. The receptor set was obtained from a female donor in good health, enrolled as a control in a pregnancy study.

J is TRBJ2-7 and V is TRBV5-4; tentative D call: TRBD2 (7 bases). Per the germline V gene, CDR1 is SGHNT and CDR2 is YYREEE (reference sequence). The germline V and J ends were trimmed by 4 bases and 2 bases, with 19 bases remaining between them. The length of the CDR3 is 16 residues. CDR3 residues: CASSPRTGRGAYEQYF. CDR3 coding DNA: TGTGCCAGCAGCCCGCGGACGGGGAGGGGGGCCTACGAGCAGTACTTC.

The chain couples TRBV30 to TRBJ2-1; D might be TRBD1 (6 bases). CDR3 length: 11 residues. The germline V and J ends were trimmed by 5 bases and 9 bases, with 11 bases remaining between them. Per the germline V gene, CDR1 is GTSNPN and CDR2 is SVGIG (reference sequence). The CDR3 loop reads CAWGQGGEQFF. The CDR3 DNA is TGTGCCTGGGGTCAAGGGGGTGAGCAGTTCTTC.

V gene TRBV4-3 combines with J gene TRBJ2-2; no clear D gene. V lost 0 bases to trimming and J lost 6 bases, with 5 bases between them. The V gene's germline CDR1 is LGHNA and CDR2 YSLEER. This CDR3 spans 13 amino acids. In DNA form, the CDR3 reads TGCGCCAGCAGCCAAGATACGGCCGGGGAGCTGTTTTTT. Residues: CASSQDTAGELFF.

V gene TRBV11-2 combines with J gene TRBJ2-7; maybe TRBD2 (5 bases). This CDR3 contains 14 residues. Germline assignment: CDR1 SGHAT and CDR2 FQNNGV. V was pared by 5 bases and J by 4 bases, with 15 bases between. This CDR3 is CASSRLLGAYEQYF. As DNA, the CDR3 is TGTGCCAGCAGCCGACTACTAGGTGCTTACGAGCAGTACTTC. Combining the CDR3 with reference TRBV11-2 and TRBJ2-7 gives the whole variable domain EAGVAQSPRYKIIEKRQSVAFWCNPISGHATLYWYQQILGQGPKLLIQFQNNGVVDDSQLPKDRFSAERLKGVDSTLKIQPAKLEDSAVYLCASSRLLGAYEQYFGPGTRLTVT.

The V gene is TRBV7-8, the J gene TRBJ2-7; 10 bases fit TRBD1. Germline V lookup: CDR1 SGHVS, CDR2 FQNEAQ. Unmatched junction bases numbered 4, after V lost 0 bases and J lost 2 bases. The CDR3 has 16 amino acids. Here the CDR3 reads CASSLAPGQGTYEQYF. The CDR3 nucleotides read TGTGCCAGCAGCTTAGCTCCGGGACAGGGGACCTACGAGCAGTACTTC.

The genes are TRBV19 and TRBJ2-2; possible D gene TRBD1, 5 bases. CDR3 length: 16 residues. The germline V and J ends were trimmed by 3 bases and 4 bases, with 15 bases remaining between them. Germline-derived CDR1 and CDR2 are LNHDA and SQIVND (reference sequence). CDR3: CASSIISGRGTGELFF. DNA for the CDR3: TGTGCCAGTAGTATCATATCCGGAAGGGGCACCGGGGAGCTGTTTTTT.

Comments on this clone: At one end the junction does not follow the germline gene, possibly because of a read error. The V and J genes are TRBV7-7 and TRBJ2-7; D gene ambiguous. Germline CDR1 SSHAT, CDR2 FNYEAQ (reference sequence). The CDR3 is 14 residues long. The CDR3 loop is CASSLVRFLYEQYF. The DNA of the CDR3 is TGTGCTAGCAGCTTAGTGCGGTTCCTCTACGAGCAGTACTTC.

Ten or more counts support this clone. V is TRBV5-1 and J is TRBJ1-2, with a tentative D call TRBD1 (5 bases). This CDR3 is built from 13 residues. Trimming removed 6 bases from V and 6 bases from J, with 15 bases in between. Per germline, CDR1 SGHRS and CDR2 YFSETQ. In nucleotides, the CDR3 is TGCGCCAGCAATGGAGCGGCGGGGCATGGCTACACCTTC. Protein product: CASNGAAGHGYTF.

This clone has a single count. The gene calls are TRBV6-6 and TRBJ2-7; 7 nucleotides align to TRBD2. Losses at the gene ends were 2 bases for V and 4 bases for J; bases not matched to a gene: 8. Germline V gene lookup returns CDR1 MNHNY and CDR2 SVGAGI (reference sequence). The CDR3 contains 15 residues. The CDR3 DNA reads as TGTGCCAGCAGTTACCTTGGGGGGGGTGGGTACGAGCAGTACTTC. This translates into CASSYLGGGGYEQYF.

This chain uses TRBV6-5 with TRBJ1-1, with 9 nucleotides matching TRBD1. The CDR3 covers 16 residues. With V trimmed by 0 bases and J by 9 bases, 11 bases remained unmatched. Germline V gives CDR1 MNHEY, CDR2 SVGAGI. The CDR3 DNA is TGTGCCAGCAGTTACTCGATACCGGACAGGGGAAGAAAAGCTTTCTTT. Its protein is CASSYSIPDRGRKAFF.

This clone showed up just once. The CDR3 loop reads CAWSVRVVTYEQYF. The DNA of the CDR3 is TGTGCCTGGAGTGTACGCGTAGTAACCTACGAGCAGTACTTC. The rearrangement uses TRBV30 and TRBJ2-7, with D hard to call. This CDR3 comprises 14 residues. From germline, CDR1 is GTSNPN and CDR2 SVGIG (reference sequence). The V end was cut by 0 bases, the J end by 2 bases, with 11 bases between.

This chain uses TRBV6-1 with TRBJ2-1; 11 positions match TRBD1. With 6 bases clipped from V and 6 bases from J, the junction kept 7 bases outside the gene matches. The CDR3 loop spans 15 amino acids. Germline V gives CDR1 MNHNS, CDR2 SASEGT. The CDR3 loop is CASRPGQGDSNEQFF. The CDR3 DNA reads TGTGCCAGCAGGCCGGGACAGGGGGATAGCAATGAGCAGTTCTTC.

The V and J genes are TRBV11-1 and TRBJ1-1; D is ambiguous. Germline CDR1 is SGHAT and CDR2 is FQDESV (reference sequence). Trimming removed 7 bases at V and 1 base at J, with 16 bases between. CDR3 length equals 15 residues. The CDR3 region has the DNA TGTGCCAGCAAAAATTTGCGGGGAAAGAACACTGAAGCTTTCTTT. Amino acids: CASKNLRGKNTEAFF.

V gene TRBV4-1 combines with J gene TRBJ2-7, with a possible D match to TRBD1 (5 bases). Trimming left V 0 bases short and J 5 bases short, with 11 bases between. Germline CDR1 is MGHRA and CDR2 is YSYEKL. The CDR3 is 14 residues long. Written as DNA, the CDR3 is TGCGCCAGCAGCCAAGATATCCAGGGCGACGAGCAGTACTTC. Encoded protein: CASSQDIQGDEQYF.

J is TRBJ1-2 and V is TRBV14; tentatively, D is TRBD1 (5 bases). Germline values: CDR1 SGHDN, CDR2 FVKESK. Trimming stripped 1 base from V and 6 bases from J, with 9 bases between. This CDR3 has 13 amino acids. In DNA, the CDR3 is TGTGCCAGCAGCCAAGCAAACAGGCATGGCTACACCTTC. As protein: CASSQANRHGYTF.

CDR3 in amino acids: CSAGTGVWEQYF. CDR3 coding DNA: TGCAGCGCCGGGACAGGGGTATGGGAGCAGTACTTC. The chain uses TRBV29-1 and TRBJ2-7; TRBD1 agrees at 10 bases. The CDR3 is 12 residues long. V gave up 7 bases and J gave up 7 bases; unmatched junction bases: 7. Germline CDR1 and CDR2: SQVTM and ANQGSEA.

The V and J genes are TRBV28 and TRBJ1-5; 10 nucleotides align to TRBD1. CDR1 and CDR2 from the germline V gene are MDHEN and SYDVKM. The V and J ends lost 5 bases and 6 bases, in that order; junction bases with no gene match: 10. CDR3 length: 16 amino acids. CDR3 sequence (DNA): TGTGCCAGCAGTCTAATCCCGGACAGGGGGGGTCAGCCCCAGCATTTT. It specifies CASSLIPDRGGQPQHF. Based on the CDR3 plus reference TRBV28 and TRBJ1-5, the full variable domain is DVKVTQSSRYLVKRTGEKVFLECVQDMDHENMFWYRQDPGLGLRLIYFSYDVKMKEKGDIPEGYSVSREKKERFSLILESASTNQTSMYLCASSLIPDRGGQPQHFGDGTRLSIL.

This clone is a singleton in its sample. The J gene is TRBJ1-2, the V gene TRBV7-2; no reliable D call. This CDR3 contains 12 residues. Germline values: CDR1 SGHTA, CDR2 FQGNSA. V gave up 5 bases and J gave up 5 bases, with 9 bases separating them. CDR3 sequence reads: CASSEGRYGYTF. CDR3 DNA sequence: TGTGCCAGCAGCGAGGGTCGGTATGGCTACACCTTC.

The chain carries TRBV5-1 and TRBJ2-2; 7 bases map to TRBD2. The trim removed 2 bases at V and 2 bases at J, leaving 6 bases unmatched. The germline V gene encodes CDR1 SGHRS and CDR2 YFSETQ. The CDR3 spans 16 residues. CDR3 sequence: CASSLPSSGNTGELFF. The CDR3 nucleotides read TGCGCCAGCAGCTTACCATCTAGCGGCAACACCGGGGAGCTGTTTTTT.